A selection of T cell receptor beta chains follows, all from one sample in a study of control samples from healthy donors and cancer patients. TCRdb's copy holds only in-frame clones and misses some; the assay was immunoSEQ multiplex PCR. The data show 95,000 to 150,000 clones, with about 89% seen just once and 30% to 50% held by the top ten. The specimen sequenced was blood. These receptors were obtained from a man aged 45-65 years in good health. CDR3s include the opening cysteine and the closing phenylalanine or tryptophan. A D gene is named only where the DNA matches it firmly. The listing skips clone size in some rows; elsewhere it reads once, few, many or a size class.

CDR3 DNA	CDR3 protein	V gene	clone size	J gene	D gene
TGTGCCAGCAGATCACAGGGGCACCCCCAGCATTTT	CASRSQGHPQHF	TRBV5-8	.	TRBJ1-5	TRBD1
TGTGCCAGCAGCGTAGAGGGGCGGGCGGCTTTCTTT	CASSVEGRAAFF	TRBV9	.	TRBJ1-1	.
TGTGCCAGCAGCTTCGGACTAGCGGGGGCTGCCTCCTACAATGAGCAGTTCTTC	CASSFGLAGAASYNEQFF	TRBV3-1/TRBV3-2	.	TRBJ2-1	TRBD2
TGTGCCAGCACGGGGGTTAGTAGGGAAGAGACCCAGTACTTC	CASTGVSREETQYF	TRBV2	.	TRBJ2-5	.
TGTGCCAGCAATAGGGACAGGGGTGACTACGAGCAGTACTTC	CASNRDRGDYEQYF	TRBV2	once	TRBJ2-7	TRBD1
TGCGCCAGCAGCCAAGACTCGGATTTCTTGTATGGCTACACCTTC	CASSQDSDFLYGYTF	TRBV4-3	.	TRBJ1-2	.
TGTGCCAGCAGTGCGACAGTCCCCTACGAGCAGTACTTC	CASSATVPYEQYF	TRBV12-3/TRBV12-4	.	TRBJ2-7	.
TGTGCCAGCAGCTTAGGGTCAGGGCGGTCCAGTGAAAAACTGTTTTTT	CASSLGSGRSSEKLFF	TRBV11-2	.	TRBJ1-4	.
TGCGCCAGCAGTCAACCGGAAGGGACATCGAACACTGAAGCTTTCTTT	CASSQPEGTSNTEAFF	TRBV23-1	.	TRBJ1-1	.
TGTGCCAGCAGCTACCAGCAAACTCCGGGACACGCGAACGACTACGAGCAGTACTTC	CASSYQQTPGHANDYEQYF	TRBV6-6	.	TRBJ2-7	.
TGTGCCAGCTCCCAAGGACAGGCCTTGTTTTTT	CASSQGQALFF	TRBV2	.	TRBJ1-4	TRBD1
TGTGCCACCAGTGACCTACGATCTTATGATAACACCGGGGAGCTGTTTTTT	CATSDLRSYDNTGELFF	TRBV24-1	.	TRBJ2-2	.
TGTGCCAGCTCACTCGGACTGGCCTACGAGCAGTACTTC	CASSLGLAYEQYF	TRBV18	.	TRBJ2-7	.
TGCGCCAGCAGGGACAACTCTGGAAACACCATATATTTT	CASRDNSGNTIYF	TRBV10-2	.	TRBJ1-3	.
TGCGCCAGCAGGGGATACAGCGGACCGGGGACCCAGTACTTC	CASRGYSGPGTQYF	TRBV10-2	.	TRBJ2-5	.
TGTGCCAGCAGTCTAAAAGGGATGCAAAACACTGAAGCTTTCTTT	CASSLKGMQNTEAFF	TRBV27	.	TRBJ1-1	.
TGTGCCAGCAGTGAAGACCAGGGGAAGGGCTACACCTTC	CASSEDQGKGYTF	TRBV6-1	.	TRBJ1-2	.
TGTGCCTGGAGTCCCCTTAGAGGGTACCAAGAGACCCAGTACTTC	CAWSPLRGYQETQYF	TRBV30	.	TRBJ2-5	.